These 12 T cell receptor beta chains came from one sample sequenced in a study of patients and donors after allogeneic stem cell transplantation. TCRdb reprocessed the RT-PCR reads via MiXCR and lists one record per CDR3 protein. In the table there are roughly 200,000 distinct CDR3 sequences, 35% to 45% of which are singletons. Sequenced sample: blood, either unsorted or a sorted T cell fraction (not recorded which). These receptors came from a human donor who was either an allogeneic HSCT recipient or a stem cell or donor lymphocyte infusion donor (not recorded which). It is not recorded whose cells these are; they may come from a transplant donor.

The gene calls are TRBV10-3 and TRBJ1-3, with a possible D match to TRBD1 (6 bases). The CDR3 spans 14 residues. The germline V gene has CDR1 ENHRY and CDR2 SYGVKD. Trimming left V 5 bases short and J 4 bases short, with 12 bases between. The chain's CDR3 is CAISSDSGGNTIYF. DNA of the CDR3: TGTGCCATCAGTTCGGACAGCGGCGGAAACACCATATATTTT.

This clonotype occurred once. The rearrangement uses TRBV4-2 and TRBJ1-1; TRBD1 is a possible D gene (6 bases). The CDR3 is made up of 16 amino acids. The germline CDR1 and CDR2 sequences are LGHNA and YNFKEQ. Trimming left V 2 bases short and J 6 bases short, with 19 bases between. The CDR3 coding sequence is TGTGCCAGCAGCCAAAGGGGCGGGGGCCGAGACTCTGAAGCTTTCTTT. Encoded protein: CASSQRGGGRDSEAFF.

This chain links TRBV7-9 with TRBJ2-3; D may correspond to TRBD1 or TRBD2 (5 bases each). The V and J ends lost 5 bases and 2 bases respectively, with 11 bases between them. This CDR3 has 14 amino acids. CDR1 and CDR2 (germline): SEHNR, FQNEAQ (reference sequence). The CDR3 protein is CASSTEGFTDTQYF. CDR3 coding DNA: TGTGCCAGCAGCACAGAGGGGTTCACAGATACGCAGTATTTT.

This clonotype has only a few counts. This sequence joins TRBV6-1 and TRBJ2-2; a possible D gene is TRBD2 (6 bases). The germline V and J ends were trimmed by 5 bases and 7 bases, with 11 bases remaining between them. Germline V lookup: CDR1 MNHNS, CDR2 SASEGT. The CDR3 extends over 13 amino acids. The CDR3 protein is CASSSGSHGELFF. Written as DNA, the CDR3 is TGTGCCAGCAGTTCCGGGAGCCACGGGGAGCTGTTTTTT.

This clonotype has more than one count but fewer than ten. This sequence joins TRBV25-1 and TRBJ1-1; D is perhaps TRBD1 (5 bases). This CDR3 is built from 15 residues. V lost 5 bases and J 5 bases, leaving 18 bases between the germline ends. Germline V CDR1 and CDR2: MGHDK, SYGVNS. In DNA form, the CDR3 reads TGTGCCAGCAGTAAACTCCGTGGGGGAGAAACTGAAGCTTTCTTT. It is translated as CASSKLRGGETEAFF.

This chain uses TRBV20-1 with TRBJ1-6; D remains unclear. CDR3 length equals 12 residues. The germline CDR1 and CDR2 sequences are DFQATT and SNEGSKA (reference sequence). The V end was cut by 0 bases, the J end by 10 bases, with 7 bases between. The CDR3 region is CSARDPASPLHF. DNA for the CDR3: TGCAGTGCTAGAGATCCGGCCTCACCCCTCCACTTT.

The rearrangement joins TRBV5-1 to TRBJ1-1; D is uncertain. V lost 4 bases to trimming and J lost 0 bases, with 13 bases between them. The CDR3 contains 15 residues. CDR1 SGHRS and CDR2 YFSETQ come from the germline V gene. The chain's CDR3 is CASSPSRSMNTEAFF. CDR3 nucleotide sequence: TGCGCCAGCAGCCCTAGCAGGTCCATGAACACTGAAGCTTTCTTT.

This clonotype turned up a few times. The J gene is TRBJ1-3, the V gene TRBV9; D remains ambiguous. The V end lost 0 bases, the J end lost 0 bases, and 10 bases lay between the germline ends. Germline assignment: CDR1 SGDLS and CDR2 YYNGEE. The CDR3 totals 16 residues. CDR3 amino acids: CASSVGSGYSGNTIYF. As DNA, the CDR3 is TGTGCCAGCAGCGTAGGATCGGGGTACTCTGGAAACACCATATATTTT.

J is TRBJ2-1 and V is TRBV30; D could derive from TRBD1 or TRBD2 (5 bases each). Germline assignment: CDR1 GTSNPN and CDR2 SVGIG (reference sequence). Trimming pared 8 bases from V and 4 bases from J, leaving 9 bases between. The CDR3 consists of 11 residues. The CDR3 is CAGDGYNEQFF. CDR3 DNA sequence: TGTGCCGGGGACGGATACAATGAGCAGTTCTTC.

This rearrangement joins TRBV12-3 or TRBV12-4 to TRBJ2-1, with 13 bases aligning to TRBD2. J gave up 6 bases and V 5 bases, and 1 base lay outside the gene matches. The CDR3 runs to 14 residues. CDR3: CASSTSGGANEQFF. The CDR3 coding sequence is TGTGCCAGCAGTACTAGCGGGGGGGCCAATGAGCAGTTCTTC.

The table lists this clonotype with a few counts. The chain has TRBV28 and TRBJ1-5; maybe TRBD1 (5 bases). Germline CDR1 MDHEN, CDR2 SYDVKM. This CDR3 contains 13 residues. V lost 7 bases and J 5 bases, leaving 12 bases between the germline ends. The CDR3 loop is CASTGTWDQPQHF. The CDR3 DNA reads TGTGCCAGCACGGGGACTTGGGATCAGCCCCAGCATTTT.

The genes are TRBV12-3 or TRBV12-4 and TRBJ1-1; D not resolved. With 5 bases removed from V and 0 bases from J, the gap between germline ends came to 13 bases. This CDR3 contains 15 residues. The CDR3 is CASSGVEALNTEAFF. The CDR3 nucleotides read TGTGCCAGCAGTGGGGTGGAAGCATTGAACACTGAAGCTTTCTTT.